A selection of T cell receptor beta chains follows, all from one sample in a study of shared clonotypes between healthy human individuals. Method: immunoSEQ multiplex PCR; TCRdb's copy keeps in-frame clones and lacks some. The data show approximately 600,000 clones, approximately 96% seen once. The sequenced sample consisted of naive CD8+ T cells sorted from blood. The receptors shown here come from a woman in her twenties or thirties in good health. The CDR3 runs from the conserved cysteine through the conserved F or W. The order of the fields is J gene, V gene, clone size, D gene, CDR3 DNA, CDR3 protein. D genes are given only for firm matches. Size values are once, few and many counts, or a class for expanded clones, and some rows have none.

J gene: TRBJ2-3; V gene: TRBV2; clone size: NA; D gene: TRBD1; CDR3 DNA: TGTGCCAGCACCGACAGGACAGGGGGGAGGGATACGCAGTATTTT; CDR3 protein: CASTDRTGGRDTQYF
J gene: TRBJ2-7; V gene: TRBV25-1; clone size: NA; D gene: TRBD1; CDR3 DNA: TGTGCCAGCACTCCGGGACAGGGTTTATCCTCCTCCTACGAGCAGTACTTC; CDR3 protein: CASTPGQGLSSSYEQYF
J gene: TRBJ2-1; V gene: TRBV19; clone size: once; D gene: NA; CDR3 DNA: TGTGCCAGTAGTCCCGAGTACCGCCCGCAGTTCTTC; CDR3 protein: CASSPEYRPQFF
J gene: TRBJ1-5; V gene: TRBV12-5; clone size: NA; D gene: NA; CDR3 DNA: TGTGCTAGTGGTTTATGGGGAAGCAATCAGCCCCAGCATTTT; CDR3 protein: CASGLWGSNQPQHF
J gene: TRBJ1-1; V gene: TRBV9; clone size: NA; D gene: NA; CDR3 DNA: TGTGCCAGCAGCTACTCCTGGGGAAACACTGAAGCTTTCTTT; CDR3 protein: CASSYSWGNTEAFF
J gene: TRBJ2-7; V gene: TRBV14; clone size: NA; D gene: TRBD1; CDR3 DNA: TGTGCCAGCAGCTTCGGACAGGGTATTAACGAGCAGTACTTC; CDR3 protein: CASSFGQGINEQYF
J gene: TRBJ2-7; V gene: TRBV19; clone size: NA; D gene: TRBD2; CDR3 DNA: TGTGCCAGTAGTATCACTAGCGGGAGGGACGAGCAGTACTTC; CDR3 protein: CASSITSGRDEQYF
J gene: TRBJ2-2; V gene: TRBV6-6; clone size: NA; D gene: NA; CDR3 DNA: TGTGCCAGCAGTTACGAGTCCGGGGAGCTGTTTTTT; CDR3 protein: CASSYESGELFF
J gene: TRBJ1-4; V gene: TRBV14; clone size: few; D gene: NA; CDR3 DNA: TGTGCCACACTGGGGGAAAAACTGTTTTTT; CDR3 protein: CATLGEKLFF
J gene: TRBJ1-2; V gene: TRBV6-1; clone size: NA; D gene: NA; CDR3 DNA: TGTGCCAGCAACATACCGGGACACCGAGCCTATGGCTACACCTTC; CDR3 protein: CASNIPGHRAYGYTF
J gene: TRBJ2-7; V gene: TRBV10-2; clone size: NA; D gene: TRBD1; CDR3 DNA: TGCGCCAGCAGTGAGTCTGGGGACAGATCCTACGAGCAGTACTTC; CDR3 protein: CASSESGDRSYEQYF
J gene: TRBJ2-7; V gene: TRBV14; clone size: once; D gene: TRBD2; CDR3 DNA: TGTGCCAGCAGCCAAGAAGGTATAGGACTAGCCTCCTACGAGCAGTACTTC; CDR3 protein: CASSQEGIGLASYEQYF
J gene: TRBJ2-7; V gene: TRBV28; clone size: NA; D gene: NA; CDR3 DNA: TGTGCCAGCAGCCTTTCTCCGGGACAACCCTCTTACGAGCAGTACTTC; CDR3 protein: CASSLSPGQPSYEQYF
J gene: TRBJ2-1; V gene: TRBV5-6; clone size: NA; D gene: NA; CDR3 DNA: TGTGCCAGCAGCTTGGACCTTTCCTACAATGAGCAGTTCTTC; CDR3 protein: CASSLDLSYNEQFF
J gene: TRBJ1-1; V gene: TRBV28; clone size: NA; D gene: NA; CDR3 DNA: TGTGCCAGCAGTTTGGAGGGCCTCTACACTGAAGCTTTCTTT; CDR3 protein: CASSLEGLYTEAFF
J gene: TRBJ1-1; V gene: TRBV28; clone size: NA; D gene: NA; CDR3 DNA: TGTGCCAGCACCACCACCGCCGAGTACATGAACACTGAAGCTTTCTTT; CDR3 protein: CASTTTAEYMNTEAFF
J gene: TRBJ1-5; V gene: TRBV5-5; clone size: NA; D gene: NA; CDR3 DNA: TGTGCCAGCAGCTTGAACGGGTATCAGCCCCAGCATTTT; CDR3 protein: CASSLNGYQPQHF
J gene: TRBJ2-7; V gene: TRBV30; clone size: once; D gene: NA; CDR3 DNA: TGTGCCTGGGGGGGGCTAGCGGCCCACGAGCAGTACTTC; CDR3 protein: CAWGGLAAHEQYF
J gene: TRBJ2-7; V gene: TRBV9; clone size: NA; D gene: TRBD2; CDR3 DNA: TGTGCCAGCAGCGTGACAGCGGGAGGCTACGAGCAGTACTTC; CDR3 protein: CASSVTAGGYEQYF
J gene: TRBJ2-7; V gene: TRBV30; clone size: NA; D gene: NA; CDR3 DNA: TGTGCCTGGAGCCTTGGAACCAACGGGGACTTC; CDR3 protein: CAWSLGTNGDF
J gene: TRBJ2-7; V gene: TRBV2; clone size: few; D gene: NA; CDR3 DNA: TGTGCCAGCAGCGAACACCACGGCAGTTCCTACGAGCAGTACTTC; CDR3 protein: CASSEHHGSSYEQYF
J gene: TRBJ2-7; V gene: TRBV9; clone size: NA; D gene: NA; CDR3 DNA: TGTGCCAGCAGCGTAGCCCGCTCGGGGGAGCAGTACTTC; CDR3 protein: CASSVARSGEQYF
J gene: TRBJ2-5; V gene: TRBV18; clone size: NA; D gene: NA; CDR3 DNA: TGTGCCAGCTCACCATGGGGGGACCCATCTGGAGAGACCCAGTACTTC; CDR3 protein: CASSPWGDPSGETQYF
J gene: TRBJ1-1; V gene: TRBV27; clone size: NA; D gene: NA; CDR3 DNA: TGTGCCAGCAGTTTATCATCGGCAGGGGTTATAGACGGTTGGACTGAAGCTTTCTTT; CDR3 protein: CASSLSSAGVIDGWTEAFF
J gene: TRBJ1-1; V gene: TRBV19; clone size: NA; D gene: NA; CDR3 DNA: TGTGCCAGTACTCTAGGGGTTACTGAAGCTTTCTTT; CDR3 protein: CASTLGVTEAFF
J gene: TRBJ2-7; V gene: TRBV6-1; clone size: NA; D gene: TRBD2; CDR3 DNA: TGTGCCAGCAGTGCACACCGACGGGAGGGTAACTACGAGCAGTACTTC; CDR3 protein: CASSAHRREGNYEQYF
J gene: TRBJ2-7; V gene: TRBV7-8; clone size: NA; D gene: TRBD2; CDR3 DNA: TGTGCCAGCAGCTGGACTAGCGGGAGGCAGGGCGAGCAGTACTTC; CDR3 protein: CASSWTSGRQGEQYF
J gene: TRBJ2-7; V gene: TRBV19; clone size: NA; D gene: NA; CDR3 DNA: TGTGCCAGCCAAGTCATGGGCGGGACGCACCACGAGCAGTACTTC; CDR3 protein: CASQVMGGTHHEQYF
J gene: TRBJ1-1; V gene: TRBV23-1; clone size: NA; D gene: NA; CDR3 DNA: TGCGCCAGCATCGGGAACACTGAAGCTTTCTTT; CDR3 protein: CASIGNTEAFF
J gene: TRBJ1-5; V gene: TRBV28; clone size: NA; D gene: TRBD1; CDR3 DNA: TGTGCGACCCAAGGGGGAGGGGGCGCCTATCAGCCCCAGCATTTT; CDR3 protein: CATQGGGGAYQPQHF